Listed below are T cell receptor beta chains from one sample, sequenced in a study of blood T cell repertoires in COVID-19. Libraries were prepared by immunoSEQ multiplex PCR; TCRdb keeps only in-frame clonotypes and omits some of them. The sample contains about 47,000 clones, 84% of which appear only once. The sample taken for sequencing was peripheral blood. These receptors came from a man in his fifties with acute or convalescent COVID-19. CDR3s include the opening cysteine and the closing phenylalanine or tryptophan. Fields, in order: clone size, V gene, D gene, J gene, CDR3 DNA, CDR3 protein. D genes are given only for firm matches. Some rows mark clone size as missing; the rest say once, few, many or name a class of expanded clone.

abundance: few; v_gene: TRBV12-3/TRBV12-4; d_gene: -; j_gene: TRBJ1-2; CDR3nt: TGTGCCAGCAGTCTCGACAGGAGCAATGGCTACACCTTC; CDR3aa: CASSLDRSNGYTF
abundance: -; v_gene: TRBV30; d_gene: TRBD1; j_gene: TRBJ2-7; CDR3nt: TGTGCCTGTAACGCCGGGACAGTCTCCTACGAGCAGTACTTC; CDR3aa: CACNAGTVSYEQYF
abundance: -; v_gene: TRBV28; d_gene: TRBD1; j_gene: TRBJ1-4; CDR3nt: TGTGCCACCCGAGAGGACAGGGTATTTGTAAAACTGTTTTTT; CDR3aa: CATREDRVFVKLFF
abundance: -; v_gene: TRBV13; d_gene: TRBD2; j_gene: TRBJ2-7; CDR3nt: TGTGCCAGCAGCTTATTCGGCGGGGGGTACGAGCAGTACTTC; CDR3aa: CASSLFGGGYEQYF
abundance: -; v_gene: TRBV30; d_gene: TRBD1; j_gene: TRBJ1-1; CDR3nt: TGTGCCTGGGCGGACAGGGGGGACACTGAAGCTTTCTTT; CDR3aa: CAWADRGDTEAFF
abundance: -; v_gene: TRBV9; d_gene: -; j_gene: TRBJ1-2; CDR3nt: TGTGCCAGCAGCGTACGCGGAAACTATGGCTACACCTTC; CDR3aa: CASSVRGNYGYTF
abundance: -; v_gene: TRBV28; d_gene: TRBD1; j_gene: TRBJ2-2; CDR3nt: TGTGCCAGCAGTACGGGACAGGGGCAAACCGGGGAGCTGTTTTTT; CDR3aa: CASSTGQGQTGELFF
abundance: few; v_gene: TRBV3-1/TRBV3-2; d_gene: -; j_gene: TRBJ1-1; CDR3nt: TGTGCCAGCAGAATTAGGGAAAGGGGAAACACTGAAGCTTTCTTT; CDR3aa: CASRIRERGNTEAFF
abundance: -; v_gene: TRBV4-1; d_gene: TRBD1; j_gene: TRBJ2-5; CDR3nt: TGCGCCAGCAGCCACACCGGACAGGGACCAGAGACCCAGTACTTC; CDR3aa: CASSHTGQGPETQYF
abundance: -; v_gene: TRBV29-1; d_gene: TRBD1; j_gene: TRBJ2-5; CDR3nt: TGCAGCGTTGAACACAGGGGGGAGACCCAGTACTTC; CDR3aa: CSVEHRGETQYF
abundance: -; v_gene: TRBV7-3; d_gene: TRBD2; j_gene: TRBJ2-5; CDR3nt: TGTGCCAGCAGCGCTAGCGGGAGGGCTTCAGAGACCCAGTACTTC; CDR3aa: CASSASGRASETQYF
abundance: -; v_gene: TRBV20-1; d_gene: -; j_gene: TRBJ2-7; CDR3nt: TGCAGTGCTAGAGATTCCTACCGACAGTACTTC; CDR3aa: CSARDSYRQYF
abundance: -; v_gene: TRBV19; d_gene: TRBD1; j_gene: TRBJ1-5; CDR3nt: TGTGCCAGTAGGGGGTACGGGGACAGGGAGGTCAATCAGCCCCAGCATTTT; CDR3aa: CASRGYGDREVNQPQHF
abundance: -; v_gene: TRBV19; d_gene: -; j_gene: TRBJ2-7; CDR3nt: TGTGCCAGTAGTCATCGCGCAGGTTTATACGAGCAGTACTTC; CDR3aa: CASSHRAGLYEQYF
abundance: -; v_gene: TRBV7-9; d_gene: -; j_gene: TRBJ1-2; CDR3nt: TGTGCCAGCAGCTTAAACAGGGATGCTGGCTACACCTTC; CDR3aa: CASSLNRDAGYTF
abundance: few; v_gene: TRBV12-5; d_gene: -; j_gene: TRBJ1-5; CDR3nt: TGTGCTAGTGGTTTGACGGAGGACAATCAGCCCCAGCATTTT; CDR3aa: CASGLTEDNQPQHF
abundance: -; v_gene: TRBV24-1; d_gene: TRBD2; j_gene: TRBJ2-5; CDR3nt: TGTGCCACCAGTGATTTGACTAGCGGGAGCGAAGAGACCCAGTACTTC; CDR3aa: CATSDLTSGSEETQYF
abundance: -; v_gene: TRBV28; d_gene: -; j_gene: TRBJ2-7; CDR3nt: TGTGCCAGCACACAGGGCTCCTACGAGCAGTACTTC; CDR3aa: CASTQGSYEQYF
abundance: few; v_gene: TRBV5-4; d_gene: TRBD1; j_gene: TRBJ2-7; CDR3nt: TGTGCCAGCAGCTTGGCCGGATTGACAGGGGACTACGAGCAGTACTTC; CDR3aa: CASSLAGLTGDYEQYF
abundance: -; v_gene: TRBV19; d_gene: -; j_gene: TRBJ1-2; CDR3nt: TGTGCCAGTAGTATGCCTGCGAACTATGGCTACACCTTC; CDR3aa: CASSMPANYGYTF
abundance: once; v_gene: TRBV18; d_gene: -; j_gene: TRBJ2-1; CDR3nt: TGTGCCAGCTCACCACCGGGGGGGGCGCGTTACAATGAGCAGTTCTTC; CDR3aa: CASSPPGGARYNEQFF
abundance: few; v_gene: TRBV9; d_gene: -; j_gene: TRBJ1-2; CDR3nt: TGTGCCAGCAGCGTAGACAGTTCGGTGAACTATGGCTACACCTTC; CDR3aa: CASSVDSSVNYGYTF
abundance: -; v_gene: TRBV7-2; d_gene: TRBD2; j_gene: TRBJ2-1; CDR3nt: TGTGCCAGCAGCTCTCGGACTAGCGGGAGGAATGAGCAGTTCTTC; CDR3aa: CASSSRTSGRNEQFF
abundance: -; v_gene: TRBV27; d_gene: TRBD1; j_gene: TRBJ1-2; CDR3nt: TGTGCCAGCAGTGAACAGGGGGTCGGCTACACCTTC; CDR3aa: CASSEQGVGYTF
abundance: once; v_gene: TRBV3-1/TRBV3-2; d_gene: TRBD2; j_gene: TRBJ2-7; CDR3nt: TGTGCCAGCAGCCAAGGGACTAGCCAACCTACGAAGCAGTACTTC; CDR3aa: CASSQGTSQPTKQYF
abundance: -; v_gene: TRBV28; d_gene: -; j_gene: TRBJ2-5; CDR3nt: TGTGCCAGCAGAGGACTGAGGGATTACCAAGAGACCCAGTACTTC; CDR3aa: CASRGLRDYQETQYF
abundance: -; v_gene: TRBV18; d_gene: -; j_gene: TRBJ2-3; CDR3nt: TGTGCCAGCTCACCGGGCCGAACAGATACGCAGTATTTT; CDR3aa: CASSPGRTDTQYF
abundance: -; v_gene: TRBV27; d_gene: TRBD2; j_gene: TRBJ2-5; CDR3nt: TGTGCCAGCAGTTTATCGAGCGGGAGTCGGGGAGAGACCCAGTACTTC; CDR3aa: CASSLSSGSRGETQYF